This T cell receptor beta chain came from a study of T cell changes during pregnancy in multiple sclerosis (dated by TCRdb to between 2018 and 2021). Notes on the research overall: The study examined how the T cell repertoire changed over the course of pregnancy in women with multiple sclerosis.

Library creation used the immunoSEQ multiplex PCR assay. TCRdb stores this immuneACCESS table with in-frame sequences only. Part of the clones is absent; in the studies checked, under half of the shortfall reflects unresolved V genes, and no reason is known for the rest. The sample table shows around 51,000 clones, and around 93% are seen once. The ten largest account for about 1.9% of the sample. The CDR3 runs 17 residues from the cysteine to the phenylalanine. Only CDR3 DNA remains: 51 bases, in frame from the first base. V and J lose 5 bases and 0 bases, and a span of 17 bases separates them. CDR1 and CDR2 are read off the germline V gene as SGHTA and FQGNSA. Of note for this clone: No cognate antigen has been identified for it. No per-base quality is available; no much larger clone lies one base away.

This receptor was taken from a female donor with multiple sclerosis, enrolled in a pregnancy study. This material consisted of peripheral blood, taken in the second trimester of pregnancy. The V and J genes are TRBV7-2 and TRBJ2-1, with a weak D call of TRBD1 (6 bases match). The nucleotides read TGTGCCAGCAGCCCTGATGTCAGGGGCAGCTCCTACAATGAGCAGTTCTTC. Its amino acids are CASSPDVRGSSYNEQFF.